The subject of this entry is one T cell receptor beta chain. This entry belongs to a study of CD8 T cells in Susac syndrome. The T cells that were sequenced for TCR beta were CD8+ and CD4+ cells from blood. The patients serving as multiple sclerosis controls were treatment-naive. They had stable or active relapsing-remitting disease and fulfilled revised McDonald criteria. This CDR3 has 14 residues. Between the trimmed V and J ends, which lost 3 bases and 8 bases, there was a span of 16 bases. Germline CDR1 is MGHRA and CDR2 is YSYEKL. RNA, at about 0.5 to 1 ug, was reverse transcribed with random hexamers. TCRdb re-called the immunoSEQ multiplex PCR reads with MiXCR, one entry per CDR3 protein. The data contain almost 450,000 distinct CDR3 sequences, 75% to 90% of them singletons.

The genes are TRBV4-1 and TRBJ1-2; D perhaps matches TRBD1 (5 bases). This TCR derives from a human donor with multiple sclerosis. Sequencing was carried out using CD8+ T cells from PBMCs. The CDR3 DNA reads TGCGCCAGCAGCCATTCAACCGGGACTTTAGGCTACACCTTC. Translation: CASSHSTGTLGYTF.